The 8 T cell receptor beta chains given below trace back to one sample, sequenced in a study of CD8+ T cells in alopecia areata. RNA, once extracted, was reverse transcribed into cDNA for use as the sequencing template. Only in-frame clones appear in the TCRdb table, and some are missing; sequencing was by immunoSEQ multiplex PCR. The sample yields roughly 110,000 clones, about 59% seen once. The treatment is: oral pan-JAK inhibitor, 5-10 mg twice daily. This material consisted of CD8+ T cells sorted from blood, taken at week 24, from a patient treated with tofacitinib. The receptors were gathered from a human donor with alopecia areata.

V is TRBV5-6 and J is TRBJ2-7; D not resolved. V lost 4 bases and J lost 3, with 8 bases in between. The CDR3 spans 12 residues. Germline V CDR1 and CDR2: SGHDT, YYEEEE. CDR3 residues: CASSLDNYEQYF. The CDR3 bases are TGTGCCAGCAGCCTCGACAACTACGAGCAGTACTTC.

The chain uses TRBV15 and TRBJ1-2; TRBD1 is a possible D gene (6 bases). The CDR3 consists of 16 residues. V shed 6 bases and J shed 2 bases, with 19 bases lying between them. The germline CDR1 and CDR2 sequences are LNHNV and YYDKDF (reference sequence). The CDR3 region is CATRARGAHLNYGYTF. The CDR3 DNA reads TGTGCCACCAGGGCCAGGGGTGCTCATCTCAACTATGGCTACACCTTC.

J is TRBJ1-5 and V is TRBV5-1; the D is unclear. The CDR3 extends over 16 amino acids. The V end was cut by 0 bases, the J end by 3 bases, with 13 bases between. Germline V CDR1 and CDR2: SGHRS, YFSETQ. CDR3 DNA: TGCGCCAGCAGCTTGGACCCCGACGCTATCAATCAGCCCCAGCATTTT. It codes for CASSLDPDAINQPQHF.

This chain links TRBV11-2 with TRBJ1-1; 7 bases align to TRBD1. In germline, CDR1 is SGHAT, CDR2 FQNNGV. The CDR3 is 15 residues long. V was pared by 3 bases and J by 1 base, with 5 bases of the junction left unmatched. CDR3 amino acids: CASSFTGDPNTEAFF. CDR3 in DNA: TGTGCCAGCAGCTTCACAGGGGACCCGAACACTGAAGCTTTCTTT.

This clone appeared a few times. The chain employs TRBV7-9 and TRBJ1-3; D gene unclear. CDR3 length: 14 amino acids. V gave up 0 bases and J gave up 6 bases, with 9 bases separating them. In germline, CDR1 is SEHNR, CDR2 FQNEAQ (reference sequence). DNA for the CDR3: TGTGCCAGCAGCTTAGCCCAGGAGTTAAACACCATATATTTT. Amino acids: CASSLAQELNTIYF. Filled out from reference TRBV7-9 and TRBJ1-3, the complete variable domain reads DTGVSQNPRHKITKRGQNVTFRCDPISEHNRLYWYRQTLGQGPEFLTYFQNEAQLEKSRLLSDRFSAERPKGSFSTLEIQRTEQGDSAMYLCASSLAQELNTIYFGEGSWLTVV.

The chain has TRBV5-6 and TRBJ1-6, with 8 bases fitting TRBD1. V shed 7 bases, J shed 10 bases, and the junction held 7 bases outside the gene matches. Germline lookup yields CDR1 SGHDT and CDR2 YYEEEE. This CDR3 has 13 amino acids. For the CDR3, the DNA is TGTGCCAGCGAGGGACAGGAGGTCTCACCCCTCCACTTT. It encodes CASEGQEVSPLHF.

The V and J genes are TRBV27 and TRBJ2-3; 9 bases fit TRBD1. The ends lost 3 bases at V and 1 base at J; junction bases unmatched: 8. Germline loops: CDR1 MNHEY, CDR2 SMNVEV (reference sequence). CDR3 length equals 17 residues. In DNA, the CDR3 is TGTGCCAGCAGTTTCGGACCGGGACAGGGCCGCACAGATACGCAGTATTTT. Encoded protein: CASSFGPGQGRTDTQYF.

The chain joins TRBV5-6 to TRBJ2-7, with D perhaps matching TRBD2 (6 bases). Germline CDR1 SGHDT, CDR2 YYEEEE. CDR3 length: 14 amino acids. V shed 0 bases and J shed 4 bases, with 11 bases lying between them. The CDR3 coding sequence is TGTGCCAGCAGCTTGGGCGGGGTTGGGTACGAGCAGTACTTC. As protein: CASSLGGVGYEQYF.